The source of this T cell receptor (beta chain) is a study of shared clonotypes between healthy human individuals. Clones were read by immunoSEQ multiplex PCR, and TCRdb kept only the in-frame ones, dropping some. The sample contains more than 900,000 clones, about four fifths of which appear only once. Researchers partitioned CD4+ cells into CD45RA+ naive and CD45RA-negative memory subsets. On this clone itself: Its antigen is still unknown.

Study conclusions and caveats: Represented genetic and exposure-history diversity was restricted by having few donors. Clonotypes not shared had lower generation probabilities than those common to all four donors. Sequencing depth was expected to affect clonotype sharing among donors.

This receptor was obtained from a man between 18 and 35 years old in good health. Some clones in this sample may be carry-over from other donors' samples. The sequencing input was memory CD4+ T cells from PBMCs. As for subset: CD45RA-negative fraction.

The CDR3 spells CAIRRTGTFPEQYF. In DNA form, the CDR3 reads TGTGCCATCAGGAGGACAGGGACGTTTCCCGAGCAGTACTTC. The rearrangement links TRBV10-3 to TRBJ2-7; the match to TRBD1 covers 8 bases. The ends lost 6 bases at V and 6 bases at J; junction bases unmatched: 10. This CDR3 spans 14 amino acids. The germline CDR1 and CDR2 sequences are ENHRY and SYGVKD.